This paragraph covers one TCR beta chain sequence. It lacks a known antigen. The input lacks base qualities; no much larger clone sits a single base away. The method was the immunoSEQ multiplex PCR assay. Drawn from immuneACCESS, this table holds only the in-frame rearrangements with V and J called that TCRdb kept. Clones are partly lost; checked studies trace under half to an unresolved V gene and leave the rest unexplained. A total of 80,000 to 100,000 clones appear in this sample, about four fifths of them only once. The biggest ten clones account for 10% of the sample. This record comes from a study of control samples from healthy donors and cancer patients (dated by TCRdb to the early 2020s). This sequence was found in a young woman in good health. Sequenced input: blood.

The CDR3 here reads CASRLAGGPSHEQFF. The DNA sequence is TGTGCCAGCAGATTAGCGGGGGGGCCCTCGCATGAGCAGTTCTTC. The receptor chain draws on TRBV5-6 and TRBJ2-1, with 11 middle bases fitting TRBD2. The CDR3 sequence holds 15 residues, the cysteine and phenylalanine included. Only the CDR3 region is kept as DNA, spanning 45 bases read in frame from base 1. Relative to germline, V is missing 5 bases and J is missing 8 bases, with 9 bases of the junction outside any gene match. As encoded in the germline V gene, CDR1 is SGHDT while CDR2 is YYEEEE.